The clone carrying this T cell receptor (beta chain) was seen many times. This sample stems from a study of T cells in Graves' hyperthyroidism and ophthalmopathy. Amplification of TCR beta CDR3 regions was performed using RNA transcripts as template. A first-round RT-PCR of the TCR CDR3 used the HTBI primer set. TCRdb ran MiXCR on the multiplex PCR reads and lists one entry per CDR3 protein. The sample records approximately 530,000 distinct CDR3 sequences, 20% being singletons. This CDR3 has 12 amino acids. V lost 4 bases, J lost 12 bases, and 15 bases lay in between. Sequencing input: blood. This TCR was sampled from a man in his forties with Graves' ophthalmopathy. The chain combines TRBV12-3 or TRBV12-4 with TRBJ2-5; unclear D gene. CDR3 sequence: CASSSQMGVEYF. CDR3 DNA sequence: TGTGCCAGCAGTTCCCAGATGGGCGTAGAGTACTTC.